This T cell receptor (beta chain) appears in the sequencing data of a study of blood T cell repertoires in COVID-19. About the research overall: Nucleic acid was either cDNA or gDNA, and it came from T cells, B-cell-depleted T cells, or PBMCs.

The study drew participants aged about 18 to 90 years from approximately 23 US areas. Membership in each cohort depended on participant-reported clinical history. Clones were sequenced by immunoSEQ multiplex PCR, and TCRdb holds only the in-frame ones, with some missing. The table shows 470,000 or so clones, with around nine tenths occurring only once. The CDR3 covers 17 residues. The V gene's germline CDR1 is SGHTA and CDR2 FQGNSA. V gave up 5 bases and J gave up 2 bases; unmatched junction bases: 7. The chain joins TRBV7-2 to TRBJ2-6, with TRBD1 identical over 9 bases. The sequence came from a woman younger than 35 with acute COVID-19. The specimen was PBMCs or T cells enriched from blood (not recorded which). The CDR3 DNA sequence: TGTGCCAGCAGCGGACGGGACAGGGTAACTGGGGCCAACGTCCTGACTTTC. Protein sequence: CASSGRDRVTGANVLTF.